The clone carrying this TCR beta chain has just a few counts. Its target is not known. The sample originates from a study of cytomegalovirus exposure and HLA in healthy donors. The PCR was carried out with 60 Vbeta primers and 13 Jbeta primers. Only in-frame clones appear in the TCRdb table, and some are missing; sequencing was by immunoSEQ multiplex PCR. The table has roughly 170,000 clones, approximately 81% seen once; the top ten hold around 0.96%. Findings of the study overall: Exclusion as indistinguishable affected some V segments, including TRBV6-2 and TRBV6-3.

The CDR3 runs to 12 residues. The germline gives CDR1 MNHEY, CDR2 SVGAGI. After removal of 5 bases from V and 8 bases from J, the junction contained 3 bases not matched to a gene. The receptor was derived from a man between 25 and 39 years old in good health and CMV-seronegative. The specimen sequenced was PBMCs. The chain employs TRBV6-5 and TRBJ1-2; 9 positions agree with TRBD1. In nucleotides, the CDR3 is TGTGCCAGCAGTCCCGGGACAGGGGGCTACACCTTC. It is translated as CASSPGTGGYTF.